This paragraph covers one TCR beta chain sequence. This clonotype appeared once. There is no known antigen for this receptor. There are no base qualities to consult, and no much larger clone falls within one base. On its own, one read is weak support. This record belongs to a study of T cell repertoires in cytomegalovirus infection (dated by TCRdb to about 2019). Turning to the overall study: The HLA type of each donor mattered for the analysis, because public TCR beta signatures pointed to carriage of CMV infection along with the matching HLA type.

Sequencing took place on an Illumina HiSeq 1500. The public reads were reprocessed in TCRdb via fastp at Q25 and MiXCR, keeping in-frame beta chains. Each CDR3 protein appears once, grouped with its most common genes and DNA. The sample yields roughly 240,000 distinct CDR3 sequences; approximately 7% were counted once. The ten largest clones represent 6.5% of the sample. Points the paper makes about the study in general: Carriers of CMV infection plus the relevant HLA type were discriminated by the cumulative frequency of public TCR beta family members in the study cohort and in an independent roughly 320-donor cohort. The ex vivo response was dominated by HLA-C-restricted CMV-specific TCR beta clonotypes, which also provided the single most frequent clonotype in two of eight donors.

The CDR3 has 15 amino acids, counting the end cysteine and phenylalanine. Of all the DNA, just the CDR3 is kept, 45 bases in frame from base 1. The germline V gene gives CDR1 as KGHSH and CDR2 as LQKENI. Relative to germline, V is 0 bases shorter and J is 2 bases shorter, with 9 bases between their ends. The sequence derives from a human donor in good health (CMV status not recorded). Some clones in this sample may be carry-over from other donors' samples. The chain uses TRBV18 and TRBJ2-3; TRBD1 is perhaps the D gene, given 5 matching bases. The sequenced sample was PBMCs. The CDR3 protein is CASSPPQGYTDTQYF. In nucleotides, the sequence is TGTGCCAGCTCACCACCGCAGGGCTACACAGATACGCAGTATTTT. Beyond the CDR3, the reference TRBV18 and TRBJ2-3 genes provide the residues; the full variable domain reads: NAGVMQNPRHLVRRRGQEARLRCSPMKGHSHVYWYRQLPEEGLKFMVYLQKENIIDESGMPKERFSAEFPKEGPSILRIQQVVRGDSAAYFCASSPPQGYTDTQYFGPGTRLTVL.